The rows below give T cell receptor beta chains drawn from one sample of a study of shared clonotypes between healthy human individuals. Repertoires were generated with immunoSEQ multiplex PCR, while TCRdb's copy carries only in-frame clones and drops some. The sample lists hundreds of thousands of clones, 95% occurring once. The sequenced sample consisted of naive CD8+ T cells sorted from blood. Source of these receptors: a woman aged 30 to 39 in good health. Both conserved end residues are part of each CDR3. A D gene is named only where the DNA matches it firmly. Clone sizes are given selectively: once, few, many, or a class where the clone is expanded.

d_call,v_call,clone_size,j_call,cdr3_nt,cdr3_aa
NA,TRBV27,NA,TRBJ2-5,TGTGCCAGCGGCAGTCTAGCATTAGAGCAGTACTTC,CASGSLALEQYF
TRBD2,TRBV6-1,NA,TRBJ2-1,TGTGCCAGCAGTGAAACAGCGGGAGCCTACAATGAGCAGTTCTTC,CASSETAGAYNEQFF
NA,TRBV19,NA,TRBJ1-4,TGTGCCAGTACCCGGCGGGGGGGTAATGAAAAACTGTTTTTT,CASTRRGGNEKLFF
NA,TRBV19,NA,TRBJ2-5,TGTGCCAGTAGTATAGAAGGACAGTTTCAAGAGACCCAGTACTTC,CASSIEGQFQETQYF
TRBD2,TRBV30,NA,TRBJ2-1,TGTGCCTGGGCCCGTCTAGCGGGAAACTACAATGAGCAGTTCTTC,CAWARLAGNYNEQFF
TRBD1,TRBV28,NA,TRBJ2-7,TGTGCCAGCAGAAGTCTTCAGTCCGGGACAGACTTTTTC,CASRSLQSGTDFF
NA,TRBV5-8,NA,TRBJ1-1,TGTGCCAGCAGGGGCGATTACGAAGCTTTCTTT,CASRGDYEAFF
NA,TRBV27,NA,TRBJ2-2,TGTGCCAGCAGTCCGCTTACCGGGGAGCTGTTTTTT,CASSPLTGELFF
NA,TRBV13,NA,TRBJ2-7,TGTGCCAGCAGCTTAGGATTGGGCTCGGTGGGCGAGCAGTACTTC,CASSLGLGSVGEQYF
TRBD2,TRBV27,NA,TRBJ2-1,TGTGCCAGCAGCGGACTAGCGGGAGACAATGAGCAGTTCTTC,CASSGLAGDNEQFF
NA,TRBV19,once,TRBJ1-5,TGTGCCAGTCAGGTAAGGCTATTGGATCAGCCCCAGCATTTT,CASQVRLLDQPQHF
NA,TRBV9,NA,TRBJ2-7,TGTGCCAGCAGCCTCGGGGGCGGAACCTACGAGCAGTACTTC,CASSLGGGTYEQYF
TRBD2,TRBV27,NA,TRBJ2-7,TGTGCCAGCAGCAGCGGGACTAGCGGCACCTACGAGCAGTACTTC,CASSSGTSGTYEQYF
NA,TRBV7-9,NA,TRBJ2-4,TGTGCCAGCAGCCCCACGGGGAATTCGGGCAAAAACATTCAGTACTTC,CASSPTGNSGKNIQYF
NA,TRBV9,few,TRBJ1-2,TGTGCCAGCACAAACGGGGGAGGAGACTATGGCTACACCTTC,CASTNGGGDYGYTF
NA,TRBV23-1,NA,TRBJ2-4,TGCGCCAGCAGTCACGAGGGGATTGGAGCCAAAAACATTCAGTACTTC,CASSHEGIGAKNIQYF
NA,TRBV19,NA,TRBJ2-7,TGTGCCAGTAGTATGGGCAGGGGCGAAGCCTACGAGCAGTACTTC,CASSMGRGEAYEQYF
TRBD2,TRBV5-1,NA,TRBJ2-5,TGCGCCAGCAGCCGCCTAGGACTAGCGGGGTCCCAAGAGACCCAGTACTTC,CASSRLGLAGSQETQYF
NA,TRBV4-1,NA,TRBJ2-7,TGCGCCAGCAGCCAAGGGGGACACCTTCCCTACGAGCAGTACTTC,CASSQGGHLPYEQYF
TRBD2,TRBV13,NA,TRBJ2-1,TGTGCCAGCAGCCCCTGGGGTAGCGGGAGAGCTGAGCAGTTCTTC,CASSPWGSGRAEQFF
NA,TRBV27,NA,TRBJ2-7,TGTGCCAGCAGTATCCCTGGTCAGCAGTACTTC,CASSIPGQQYF
TRBD2,TRBV27,NA,TRBJ2-5,TGTGCCAGCAGTCCAACTAGCGGGTTGCAAGAGACCCAGTACTTC,CASSPTSGLQETQYF
NA,TRBV2,NA,TRBJ1-1,TGTGCCAGCGGGGGAGGGGCCAACACTGAAGCTTTCTTT,CASGGGANTEAFF
NA,TRBV4-1,NA,TRBJ2-7,TGCGCCAGCAGCGTAAGAGGTCCATTAGTAGGCTACGAGCAGTACTTC,CASSVRGPLVGYEQYF
TRBD2,TRBV4-1,once,TRBJ2-3,TGCGCCAGCAGCCCAGTGACTAGCGGGAGTTTGACAGATACGCAGTATTTT,CASSPVTSGSLTDTQYF
NA,TRBV27,NA,TRBJ2-7,TGTGCCAGCCTGATAAGGGGGGTCGATCCGTCGGGGCAGTACTTC,CASLIRGVDPSGQYF
NA,TRBV19,NA,TRBJ2-7,TGTGCCAGTAGTGCCGCCCCAGGCGACTACGAGCAGTACTTC,CASSAAPGDYEQYF
NA,TRBV2,few,TRBJ2-7,TGTGCCAGCAGTGAAGTTTGGGGAGTTGGCGAGCAGTACTTC,CASSEVWGVGEQYF